One and the same sample provided the 17 T cell receptor beta chains below, sequenced in a study of T cells after yellow fever vaccination. TCRdb reanalysed the 5' RACE reads using MiXCR and keeps one entry per CDR3 protein. The data contain hundreds of thousands of distinct CDR3 sequences, approximately 13% of them singletons. The specimen comprised PBMCs, sampled on the day of the yellow fever booster vaccination. The receptor set was obtained from a man between 25 and 39 years old who received the YFV17D yellow fever vaccine.

This clonotype was seen more than once but under ten times. The gene calls are TRBV6-1 and TRBJ2-1, with D perhaps TRBD2 (6 bases). Trimming took 6 bases from V and 1 from J, leaving 13 bases between them. The CDR3 consists of 15 residues. Germline V gene sequence: CDR1 MNHNS, CDR2 SASEGT. CDR3 sequence (DNA): TGTGCCAGCAGACTAGCTTGGGGATCCTACAATGAGCAGTTCTTC. It translates to CASRLAWGSYNEQFF.

The rearrangement joins TRBV14 to TRBJ2-3; 9 bases agree with TRBD2. The length of the CDR3 is 15 residues. The V gene's germline CDR1 is SGHDN and CDR2 FVKESK. J was trimmed by 2 bases and V by 1 base; bases with no gene match: 1. The CDR3 sequence: CASSQVAGDTDTQYF. The CDR3 DNA reads TGTGCCAGCAGCCAAGTAGCGGGAGACACAGATACGCAGTATTTT. Filled out from reference TRBV14 and TRBJ2-3, the complete variable domain reads EAGVTQFPSHSVIEKGQTVTLRCDPISGHDNLYWYRRVMGKEIKFLLHFVKESKQDESGMPNNRFLAERTGGTYSTLKVQPAELEDSGVYFCASSQVAGDTDTQYFGPGTRLTVL.

This clonotype was counted between two and nine times. Mismatch with germline at one junction end may stem from a read error. V is TRBV5-1 and J is TRBJ2-1; 16 nucleotides line up with TRBD2. This CDR3 contains 15 residues. Germline V gives CDR1 SGHRS, CDR2 YFSETQ. The CDR3 here is CASSLTEGLAGGPDF. The DNA of the CDR3 is TGCGCCAGCAGCTTGACCGAGGGACTAGCGGGAGGGCCAGACTTC. Full variable domain (rest looked up from reference TRBV5-1 and TRBJ2-1): KAGVTQTPRYLIKTRGQQVTLSCSPISGHRSVSWYQQTPGQGLQFLFEYFSETQRNKGNFPGRFSGRQFSNSRSEMNVSTLELGDSALYLCASSLTEGLAGGPDFGPGTRLTVL.

This chain uses TRBV20-1 with TRBJ1-4, with 7 bases identical to TRBD1. Germline CDR1 and CDR2: DFQATT and SNEGSKA (reference sequence). This CDR3 is 16 amino acids long. V was clipped by 5 bases and J by 5 bases; unmatched bases: 14. CDR3 sequence: CSALGDPGQKNEKLFF. CDR3 coding DNA: TGCAGTGCTTTAGGCGATCCGGGACAGAAGAATGAAAAACTGTTTTTT.

The chain has TRBV29-1 and TRBJ2-1, with 8 bases matching TRBD2. This CDR3 has 16 residues. The junction had 10 bases not matched to a gene; V was cut back by 4 bases and J by 2 bases. From germline, CDR1 is SQVTM and CDR2 ANQGSEA. DNA for the CDR3: TGCAGCGTTGCCTTGACTAGCGCTCAAGCCTACAATGAGCAGTTCTTC. Translation: CSVALTSAQAYNEQFF.

The chain recombines TRBV27 with TRBJ2-1; TRBD2 is a possible D gene (6 bases). Germline loops: CDR1 MNHEY, CDR2 SMNVEV (reference sequence). The CDR3 is 15 amino acids. Trimming removed 7 bases from V and 5 bases from J, with 18 bases in between. CDR3 sequence: CASMSGGSTNNEQFF. CDR3 DNA: TGTGCCAGCATGAGTGGGGGGTCCACCAACAATGAGCAGTTCTTC.

This clonotype occurred a few times. V is TRBV20-1 and J is TRBJ2-2; D may be TRBD1 (7 bases). The CDR3 extends over 15 amino acids. V was shortened by 5 bases and J by 1 base, with 14 bases between the two germline ends. The V gene's germline CDR1 is DFQATT and CDR2 SNEGSKA (reference sequence). The chain's CDR3 is CSARQGGVNTGELFF. In DNA form, the CDR3 reads TGCAGTGCTCGCCAGGGGGGAGTGAACACCGGGGAGCTGTTTTTT.

This clonotype came up many times. Sequence at one end of the junction differs from germline and may be a read error. This chain uses TRBV5-1 with TRBJ2-5, with TRBD2 matching 8 bases. CDR3 length: 15 amino acids. Per germline, CDR1 SGHRS and CDR2 YFSETQ. CDR3 nucleotide sequence: TGTGCCAGCAGCTTAGGACTAGCCGCGCAAGAGACCCAGTACTTC. Protein sequence: CASSLGLAAQETQYF.

This clonotype came up many times. The chain is built from TRBV5-1 and TRBJ2-1, with 13 bases lining up with TRBD2. CDR1 and CDR2 (germline): SGHRS, YFSETQ. V lost 5 bases to trimming and J lost 4 bases; unmatched junction nucleotides: 9. The CDR3 is 17 residues long. The CDR3 nucleotides read TGCGCCAGCAGTGGGACTAGCGGGACTGGGGGGTACAATGAGCAGTTCTTC. It specifies CASSGTSGTGGYNEQFF.

The J gene is TRBJ2-1, the V gene TRBV7-9; TRBD2 might be the D (6 bases). This CDR3 comprises 13 residues. CDR1 is SEHNR and CDR2 is FQNEAQ in the germline V gene (reference sequence). V lost 3 bases and J 7 bases, leaving 10 bases between the germline ends. The CDR3 nucleotides are TGTGCCAGCAGCTTGACTAGTTCGAATGAGCAGTTCTTC. This encodes CASSLTSSNEQFF.

This clonotype was observed a handful of times. The chain uses TRBV10-3 and TRBJ2-5; 7 positions match TRBD1. V lost 5 bases and J lost 3; bases outside the gene matches: 3. The CDR3 runs 13 residues. From germline, CDR1 is ENHRY and CDR2 SYGVKD. This CDR3 reads CAISLGTEETQYF. The CDR3 DNA reads TGTGCCATCAGTTTAGGGACAGAAGAGACCCAGTACTTC.

In its sample, this clonotype was seen a few times. The chain is built from TRBV27 and TRBJ2-2, with 8 bases aligning to TRBD2. This CDR3 has 15 amino acids. In germline, CDR1 is MNHEY, CDR2 SMNVEV (reference sequence). The junction had 6 bases not matched to a gene; V was cut back by 4 bases and J by 5 bases. The CDR3 DNA is TGTGCCAGCAGTTCTCGAGCGGGAGCAACCGGGGAGCTGTTTTTT. This codes for CASSSRAGATGELFF.

This clonotype was seen ten or more times. The chain is built from TRBV29-1 and TRBJ2-3; D not resolved. Trimming took off 7 bases at V and 1 base at J, with 6 bases between the two ends. In germline, CDR1 is SQVTM, CDR2 ANQGSEA. This CDR3 has 11 amino acids. The CDR3 DNA is TGCAGCGGCCTTCGCACAGATACGCAGTATTTT. Its protein product is CSGLRTDTQYF.

This clonotype appeared a few times. J is TRBJ2-2 and V is TRBV7-2; D uncertain. Germline assignment: CDR1 SGHTA and CDR2 FQGNSA. This CDR3 spans 14 amino acids. V was pared by 2 bases and J by 5 bases, with 9 bases between. CDR3 DNA sequence: TGTGCCAGCAGCTTATCGTCTGGGACCGGGGAGCTGTTTTTT. The encoded protein is CASSLSSGTGELFF.

This clonotype was seen only a few times. The chain couples TRBV9 to TRBJ1-2, with 9 bases fitting TRBD1. This CDR3 is built from 14 residues. The V and J ends lost 3 bases and 6 bases, in that order; junction bases with no gene match: 6. Germline-derived CDR1 and CDR2 are SGDLS and YYNGEE. CDR3 loop: CASSAGDRDDGYTF. Written as DNA, the CDR3 is TGTGCCAGCAGCGCTGGGGACAGGGACGATGGCTACACCTTC.

CDR3 nucleotides: TGTGCCAGCAGCGTAGGAGAGGGGACAGGGGGCACTGAAGCTTTCTTT. Its protein product is CASSVGEGTGGTEAFF. This chain links TRBV9 with TRBJ1-1, with 11 nucleotides matching TRBD1. After removal of 0 bases from V and 4 bases from J, the junction contained 5 bases not matched to a gene. The CDR3 covers 16 residues. Germline V gene lookup returns CDR1 SGDLS and CDR2 YYNGEE.

The chain joins TRBV7-9 to TRBJ1-1, with a weak D call TRBD1 (5 bases). V lost 0 bases to trimming and J lost 11 bases, with 10 bases between them. Per germline, CDR1 SEHNR and CDR2 FQNEAQ (reference sequence). This CDR3 comprises 12 residues. The CDR3 bases are TGTGCCAGCAGCTTAGCAGACGAGGGGGCTTTCTTT. It specifies CASSLADEGAFF.